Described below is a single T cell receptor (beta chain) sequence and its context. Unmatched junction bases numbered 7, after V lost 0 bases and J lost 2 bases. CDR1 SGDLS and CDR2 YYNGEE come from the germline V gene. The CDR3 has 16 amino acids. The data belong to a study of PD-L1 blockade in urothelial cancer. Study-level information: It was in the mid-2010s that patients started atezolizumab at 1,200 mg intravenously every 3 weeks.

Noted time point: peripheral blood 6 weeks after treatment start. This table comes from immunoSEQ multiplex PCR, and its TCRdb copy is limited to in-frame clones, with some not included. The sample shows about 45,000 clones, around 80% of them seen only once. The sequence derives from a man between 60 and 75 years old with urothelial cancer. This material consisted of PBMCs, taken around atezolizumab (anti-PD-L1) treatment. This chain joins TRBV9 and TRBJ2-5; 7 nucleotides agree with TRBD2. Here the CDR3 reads CASSVEAASGQETQYF. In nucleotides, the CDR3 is TGTGCCAGCAGCGTAGAGGCGGCTAGCGGACAAGAGACCCAGTACTTC.